This entry lists 26 T cell receptor beta chains sequenced from one sample in a study of OX40 agonist ivuxolimab in advanced cancers. Generated by immunoSEQ multiplex PCR, the TCRdb table keeps only in-frame clones and is missing some. The data show about 36,000 clones, about three quarters seen once. Sequenced here: CD4+ or CD8+ T cells sorted from blood, sampled in a trial of the OX40 agonist ivuxolimab. Receptors were obtained from an adult with an advanced solid tumor such as melanoma, head and neck, liver or kidney cancer.

This clone was counted between two and nine times. The chain is built from TRBV2 and TRBJ2-5; 13 bases are shared with TRBD2. Germline lookup yields CDR1 SNHLY and CDR2 FYNNEI. The CDR3 is 17 amino acids. V shed 4 bases and J 2 bases; nucleotides not matched to a gene: 7. The CDR3 protein is CASSALAGGPKQETQYF. CDR3 nucleotides: TGTGCCAGCAGTGCACTAGCGGGGGGGCCGAAGCAAGAGACCCAGTACTTC.

The CDR3 sequence is CASSFLTDTQYF. For the CDR3, the DNA is TGTGCCAGCAGTTTCCTTACAGATACGCAGTATTTT. The chain employs TRBV28 and TRBJ2-3, with no clear D. V was clipped by 3 bases and J by 3 bases, with 4 bases between them. From germline, CDR1 is MDHEN and CDR2 SYDVKM. This CDR3 comprises 12 residues.

This chain joins TRBV7-2 and TRBJ2-7; 12 bases line up with TRBD2. Trimming removed 0 bases from V and 9 bases from J; junction bases left unmatched: 3. This CDR3 comprises 14 residues. Looked up from germline, CDR1 is SGHTA and CDR2 is FQGNSA. The CDR3 DNA sequence: TGTGCCAGCAGCTTAGCACTAGCGGGGGGTCGGCAGTACTTC. This gives the protein CASSLALAGGRQYF.

The gene calls are TRBV6-1 and TRBJ2-7, with TRBD1 matching over 9 bases. The CDR3 is 15 amino acids. Germline CDR1 is MNHNS and CDR2 is SASEGT. The V and J ends lost 6 bases and 0 bases, in that order; junction bases with no gene match: 6. CDR3 nucleotides: TGTGCCAGCAGAGACAGGGGGAGCGGCTCCTACGAGCAGTACTTC. Translation: CASRDRGSGSYEQYF.

The chain has TRBV30 and TRBJ2-2; D is uncertain. V shed 2 bases and J shed 5 bases, with 9 bases lying between them. CDR3 size: 13 residues. CDR1 is GTSNPN and CDR2 is SVGIG in the germline V gene (reference sequence). This chain's CDR3 is CAWSYSGTGELFF. The CDR3 DNA reads TGTGCCTGGAGTTACAGTGGGACCGGGGAGCTGTTTTTT. Full variable domain (outside the CDR3, taken from reference TRBV30 and TRBJ2-2): SQTIHQWPATLVQPVGSPLSLECTVEGTSNPNLYWYRQAAGRGLQLLFYSVGIGQISSEVPQNLSASRPQDRQFILSSKKLLLSDSGFYLCAWSYSGTGELFFGEGSRLTVL.

This chain uses TRBV30 with TRBJ2-7; D ambiguous. Germline CDR1 GTSNPN, CDR2 SVGIG (reference sequence). The V and J ends lost 0 bases and 2 bases respectively, with 11 bases between them. This CDR3 has 14 amino acids. In DNA form, the CDR3 reads TGTGCCTGGAGTGTTGGGTACGTAGCCTACGAGCAGTACTTC. It translates to CAWSVGYVAYEQYF.

This clone came up a few times. The genes are TRBV19 and TRBJ2-3; D uncertain. The CDR3 runs to 14 residues. The ends were cut back, 1 base at V and 6 bases at J, with 11 bases in the middle. The germline CDR1 and CDR2 sequences are LNHDA and SQIVND (reference sequence). The CDR3 DNA is TGTGCCAGTAGTATAGGTGGCTATGCGGATACGCAGTATTTT. It translates to CASSIGGYADTQYF. The variable domain in full, completed from reference TRBV19 and TRBJ2-3, reads DGGITQSPKYLFRKEGQNVTLSCEQNLNHDAMYWYRQDPGQGLRLIYYSQIVNDFQKGDIAEGYSVSREKKESFPLTVTSAQKNPTAFYLCASSIGGYADTQYFGPGTRLTVL.

This sequence joins TRBV10-3 and TRBJ2-6; D call uncertain. Trimming took off 5 bases at V and 7 bases at J, with 12 bases between the two ends. This CDR3 has 14 amino acids. CDR1 is ENHRY and CDR2 is SYGVKD in the germline V gene. The CDR3 loop is CAISPRLGANVLTF. CDR3 in DNA: TGTGCCATCAGTCCTCGTTTAGGCGCCAACGTCCTGACTTTC.

The chain carries TRBV6-5 and TRBJ1-3; TRBD1 is a possible D gene (6 bases). CDR1 and CDR2 from the germline V gene are MNHEY and SVGAGI. V lost 7 bases, J lost 4 bases, and 11 bases lay in between. This CDR3 region has 13 residues. CDR3 bases: TGTGCCAGCATGGGGACACCGGGAAACACCATATATTTT. Protein product: CASMGTPGNTIYF.

The genes are TRBV28 and TRBJ1-5; D is perhaps TRBD1 (6 bases). Germline assignment: CDR1 MDHEN and CDR2 SYDVKM. The V end was cut by 11 bases, the J end by 0 bases, with 20 bases between. CDR3 size: 16 residues. The CDR3 loop reads CAGQKGTHSSNQPQHF. CDR3 bases: TGTGCCGGACAGAAGGGGACACATTCTAGCAATCAGCCCCAGCATTTT. Together with reference TRBV28 and TRBJ1-5, the CDR3 gives the full variable domain: DVKVTQSSRYLVKRTGEKVFLECVQDMDHENMFWYRQDPGLGLRLIYFSYDVKMKEKGDIPEGYSVSREKKERFSLILESASTNQTSMYLCAGQKGTHSSNQPQHFGDGTRLSIL.

The genes are TRBV28 and TRBJ2-7; 7 nucleotides agree with TRBD2. With V trimmed by 6 bases and J by 6 bases, 5 bases remained unmatched. Germline assignment: CDR1 MDHEN and CDR2 SYDVKM. This CDR3 comprises 12 residues. The CDR3 loop is CASRGGTIEQYF. CDR3 coding DNA: TGTGCCAGCAGGGGAGGGACTATCGAGCAGTACTTC.

This chain connects TRBV10-1 to TRBJ1-5; D call uncertain. This CDR3 is 20 amino acids long. Looked up from germline, CDR1 is WNHNN and CDR2 is SYGVQD (reference sequence). The ends were cut back, 2 bases at V and 0 bases at J, with 23 bases in the middle. CDR3 sequence (DNA): TGCGCCAGCAGTGAGAAGGTGTATCCCCCGTATGGGAATAGCAATCAGCCCCAGCATTTT. It encodes CASSEKVYPPYGNSNQPQHF.

This clone was counted once. The chain is built from TRBV28 and TRBJ2-1; tentatively, D is TRBD2 (6 bases). In germline, CDR1 is MDHEN, CDR2 SYDVKM. Trimming left V 3 bases short and J 9 bases short, with 15 bases between. The CDR3 totals 14 residues. The CDR3 coding sequence is TGTGCCAGCAGTTTGGGACTCGACGTCCTTGAGCAGTTCTTC. Translating gives CASSLGLDVLEQFF.

The chain is built from TRBV28 and TRBJ2-1, with TRBD2 identical over 8 bases. Germline V gives CDR1 MDHEN, CDR2 SYDVKM. The CDR3 contains 16 residues. J was trimmed by 9 bases and V by 6 bases; bases with no gene match: 16. The CDR3 reads CASSSPLGTSAPEQFF. The CDR3 DNA reads as TGTGCCAGCAGCTCCCCCCTAGGGACTAGTGCACCTGAGCAGTTCTTC.

The V and J genes are TRBV6-1 and TRBJ2-3; D ambiguous. Between the trimmed V and J ends, which lost 7 bases and 5 bases, there was a span of 13 bases. The CDR3 consists of 13 residues. In germline, CDR1 is MNHNS, CDR2 SASEGT. The CDR3 DNA is TGTGCCAGCACCCTCACCTCGGGAGATACGCAGTATTTT. It specifies CASTLTSGDTQYF.

The genes are TRBV7-2 and TRBJ1-3; the D is unclear. V was clipped by 1 base and J by 0 bases, with 10 bases between them. Per germline, CDR1 SGHTA and CDR2 FQGNSA. This CDR3 spans 16 amino acids. DNA for the CDR3: TGTGCCAGCAGCTTAGGGACCGTCCTCTCTGGAAACACCATATATTTT. Amino acids: CASSLGTVLSGNTIYF.

This clone was detected only a few times. The J gene is TRBJ2-3, the V gene TRBV10-2; TRBD2 aligns across 12 bases. The CDR3 is made up of 14 amino acids. Germline trimming cut 8 bases from V and 5 bases from J; bases unmatched to any gene: 5. Germline V gives CDR1 WSHSY, CDR2 SAAADI. DNA for the CDR3: TGCGCCAGCTCTAGCGGGAGGGTGGTAGATACGCAGTATTTT. Protein sequence: CASSSGRVVDTQYF.

The CDR3 nucleotides read TGCGCCAGCAGCAAGGACAGGCAAATGAGACCTGAAGCTTTCTTT. Amino acids: CASSKDRQMRPEAFF. The chain uses TRBV4-3 and TRBJ1-1; TRBD1 agrees at 7 bases. The germline V gene encodes CDR1 LGHNA and CDR2 YSLEER. CDR3 length: 15 amino acids. Trimming at V came to 5 bases and at J to 6 bases, leaving 12 bases not matched to a gene.

The chain couples TRBV7-9 to TRBJ1-2; D not resolved. Trimming pared 5 bases from V and 4 bases from J, leaving 20 bases between. In germline, CDR1 is SEHNR, CDR2 FQNEAQ (reference sequence). CDR3 length equals 16 residues. The CDR3: CASSPSGPPETYGYTF. CDR3 in DNA: TGTGCCAGCAGCCCTTCTGGTCCGCCTGAGACCTATGGCTACACCTTC.

The chain joins TRBV5-1 to TRBJ2-5; a weak D match, TRBD1 (6 bases). The CDR3 is made up of 15 amino acids. Trimming took 4 bases from V and 5 from J, leaving 18 bases between them. Germline V CDR1 and CDR2: SGHRS, YFSETQ. CDR3: CASSPTLTGPETQYF. CDR3 sequence (DNA): TGCGCCAGCAGCCCGACTCTGACAGGTCCGGAGACCCAGTACTTC.

This clone was counted only a few times. The chain links TRBV30 to TRBJ1-1, with D possibly matching TRBD1 (6 bases). The CDR3 sequence is 14 residues long. Per the germline V gene, CDR1 is GTSNPN and CDR2 is SVGIG (reference sequence). The V gene lost 4 bases and the J gene lost 6 bases, with 18 bases spanning the gap. The CDR3 region is CAWTQGSSWAEAFF. The CDR3 DNA is TGTGCCTGGACACAGGGAAGCTCTTGGGCTGAAGCTTTCTTT. The full variable domain, completed using reference TRBV30 and TRBJ1-1, is SQTIHQWPATLVQPVGSPLSLECTVEGTSNPNLYWYRQAAGRGLQLLFYSVGIGQISSEVPQNLSASRPQDRQFILSSKKLLLSDSGFYLCAWTQGSSWAEAFFGQGTRLTVV.

This CDR3 reads CASSATDSNQPQHF. The CDR3 DNA reads as TGTGCCAGCAGCGCGACTGATAGCAATCAGCCCCAGCATTTT. The chain combines TRBV7-9 with TRBJ1-5; D is undetermined. The CDR3 spans 14 residues. Germline V gene sequence: CDR1 SEHNR, CDR2 FQNEAQ (reference sequence). Trimming took 5 bases from V and 0 from J, leaving 8 bases between them.

The chain couples TRBV4-3 to TRBJ1-4; the D is unclear. V was trimmed by 1 base and J by 8 bases, leaving 11 bases between them. The germline gives CDR1 LGHNA, CDR2 YSLEER. There are 14 residues in the CDR3. For the CDR3, the DNA is TGCGCCAGCAGCCAAGCGGCGGTGGGGGAAAAACTGTTTTTT. Encoded protein: CASSQAAVGEKLFF.

This clone was seen a handful of times. V usage is TRBV28 and J usage is TRBJ1-3, with unresolved D. The CDR3 extends over 16 amino acids. Trimming left V 7 bases short and J 0 bases short, with 16 bases between. Per germline, CDR1 MDHEN and CDR2 SYDVKM. The CDR3 sequence: CASTSYGPNSGNTIYF. The CDR3 nucleotides are TGTGCCAGCACCTCCTACGGGCCAAACTCTGGAAACACCATATATTTT.

This clone is classed as medium-sized. The chain employs TRBV9 and TRBJ1-6; possibly TRBD1 for D (6 bases). The V end lost 1 base, the J end lost 9 bases, and 14 bases lay between the germline ends. The germline CDR1 and CDR2 sequences are SGDLS and YYNGEE. This CDR3 comprises 15 residues. The CDR3 here is CASSVRQGTGSPLHF. The CDR3 coding sequence is TGTGCCAGCAGCGTAAGGCAGGGGACCGGTTCACCCCTCCACTTT.

There are a few counts of this clone. This sequence joins TRBV5-5 and TRBJ1-2, with unresolved D. V was shortened by 0 bases and J by 5 bases, with 8 bases between the two germline ends. CDR1 is SGHKS and CDR2 is YYEKEE in the germline V gene (reference sequence). The length of the CDR3 is 13 residues. The CDR3, as DNA: TGTGCCAGCAGCTTGGCCCAGACGTATGGCTACACCTTC. It translates to CASSLAQTYGYTF.